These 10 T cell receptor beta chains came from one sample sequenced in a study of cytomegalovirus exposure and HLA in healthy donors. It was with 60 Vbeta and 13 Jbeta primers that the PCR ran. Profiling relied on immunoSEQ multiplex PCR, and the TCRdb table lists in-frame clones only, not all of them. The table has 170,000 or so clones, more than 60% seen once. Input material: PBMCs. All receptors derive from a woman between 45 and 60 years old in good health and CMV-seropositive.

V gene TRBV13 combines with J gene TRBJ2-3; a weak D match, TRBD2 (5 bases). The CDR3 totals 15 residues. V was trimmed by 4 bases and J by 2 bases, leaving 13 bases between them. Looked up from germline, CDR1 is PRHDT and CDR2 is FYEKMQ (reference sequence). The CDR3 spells CASSSGSGHTDTQYF. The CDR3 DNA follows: TGTGCCAGCAGCTCGGGCAGCGGCCACACAGATACGCAGTATTTT.

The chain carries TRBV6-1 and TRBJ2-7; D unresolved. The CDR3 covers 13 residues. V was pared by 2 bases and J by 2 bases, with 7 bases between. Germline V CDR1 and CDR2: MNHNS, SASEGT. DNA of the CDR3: TGTGCCAGCAGTGAACTGCCAGCCTACGAGCAGTACTTC. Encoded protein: CASSELPAYEQYF.

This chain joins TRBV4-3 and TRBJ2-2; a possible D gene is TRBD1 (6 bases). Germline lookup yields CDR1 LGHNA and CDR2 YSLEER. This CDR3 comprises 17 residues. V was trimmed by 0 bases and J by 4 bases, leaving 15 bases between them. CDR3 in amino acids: CASSQDGAGATTGELFF. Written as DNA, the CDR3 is TGCGCCAGCAGCCAAGACGGGGCAGGGGCCACCACCGGGGAGCTGTTTTTT.

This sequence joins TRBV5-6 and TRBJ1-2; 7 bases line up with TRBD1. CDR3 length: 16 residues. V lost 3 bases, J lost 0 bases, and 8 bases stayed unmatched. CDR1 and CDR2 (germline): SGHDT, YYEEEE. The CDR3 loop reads CASSSPGDSTNYGYTF. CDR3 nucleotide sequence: TGTGCCAGCAGCTCCCCTGGGGACAGTACTAACTATGGCTACACCTTC.

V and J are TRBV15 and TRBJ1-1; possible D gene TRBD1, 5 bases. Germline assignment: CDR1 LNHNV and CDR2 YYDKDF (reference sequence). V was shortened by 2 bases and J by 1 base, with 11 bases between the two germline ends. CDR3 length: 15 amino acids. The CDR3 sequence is CATSRPMTENTEAFF. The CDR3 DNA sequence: TGTGCCACCAGCAGACCTATGACAGAGAACACTGAAGCTTTCTTT.

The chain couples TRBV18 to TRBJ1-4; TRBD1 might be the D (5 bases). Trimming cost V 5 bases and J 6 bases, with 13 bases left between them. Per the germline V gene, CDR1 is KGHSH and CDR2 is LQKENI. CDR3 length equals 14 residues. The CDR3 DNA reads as TGTGCCAGCTCAGACGGACTAGGGGATGAAAAACTGTTTTTT. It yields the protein CASSDGLGDEKLFF.

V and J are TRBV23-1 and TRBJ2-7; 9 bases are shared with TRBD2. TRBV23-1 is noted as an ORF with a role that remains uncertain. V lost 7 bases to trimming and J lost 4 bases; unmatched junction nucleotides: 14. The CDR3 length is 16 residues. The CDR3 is CASKRLSGLAAYEQYF. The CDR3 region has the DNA TGCGCCAGCAAGCGACTCTCGGGACTAGCTGCGTACGAGCAGTACTTC.

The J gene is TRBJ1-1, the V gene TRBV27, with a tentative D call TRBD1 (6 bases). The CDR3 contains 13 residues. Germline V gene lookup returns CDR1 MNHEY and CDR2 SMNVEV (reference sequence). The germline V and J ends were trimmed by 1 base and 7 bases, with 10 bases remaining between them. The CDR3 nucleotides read TGTGCCAGCAGTTTATACAGGGCGAGTGAAGCTTTCTTT. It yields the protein CASSLYRASEAFF.

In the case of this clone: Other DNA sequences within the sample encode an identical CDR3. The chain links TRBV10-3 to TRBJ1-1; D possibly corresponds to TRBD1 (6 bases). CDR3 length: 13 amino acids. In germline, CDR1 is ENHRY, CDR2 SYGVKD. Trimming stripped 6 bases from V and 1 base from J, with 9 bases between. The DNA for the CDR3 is TGTGCCATCAGAGGGACACAGAACACTGAAGCTTTCTTT. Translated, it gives CAIRGTQNTEAFF.

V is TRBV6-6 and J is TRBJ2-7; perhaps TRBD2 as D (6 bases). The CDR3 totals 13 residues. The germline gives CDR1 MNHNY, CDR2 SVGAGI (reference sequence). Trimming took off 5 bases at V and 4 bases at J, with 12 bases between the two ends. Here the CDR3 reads CASSPLEGYEQYF. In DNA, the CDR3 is TGTGCCAGCAGTCCCTTGGAGGGATACGAGCAGTACTTC.